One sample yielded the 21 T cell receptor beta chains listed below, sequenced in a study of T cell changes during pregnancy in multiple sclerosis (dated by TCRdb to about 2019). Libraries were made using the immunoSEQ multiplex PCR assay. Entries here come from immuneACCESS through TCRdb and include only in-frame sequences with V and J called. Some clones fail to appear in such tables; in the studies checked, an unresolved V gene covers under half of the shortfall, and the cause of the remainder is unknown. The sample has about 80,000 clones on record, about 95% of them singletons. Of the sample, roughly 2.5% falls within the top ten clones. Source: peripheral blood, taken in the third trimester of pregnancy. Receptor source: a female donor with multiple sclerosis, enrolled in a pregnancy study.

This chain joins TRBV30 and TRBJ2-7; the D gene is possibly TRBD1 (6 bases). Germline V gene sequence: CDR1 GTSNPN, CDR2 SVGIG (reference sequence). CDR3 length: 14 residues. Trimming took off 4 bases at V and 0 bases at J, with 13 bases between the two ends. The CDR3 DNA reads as TGTGCCTGGACACCTCTGGACAGCTCCTACGAGCAGTACTTC. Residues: CAWTPLDSSYEQYF.

In DNA, the CDR3 is TGCGCCAGCAGCTACCAGGGGGATACCTACAATGAGCAGTTCTTC. Its translation is CASSYQGDTYNEQFF. This rearrangement joins TRBV5-1 to TRBJ2-1; 7 nucleotides match TRBD1. J lost 2 bases, V lost 3 bases, and 5 bases had no gene match. Germline CDR1 reads SGHRS; CDR2 reads YFSETQ. CDR3 length equals 15 residues.

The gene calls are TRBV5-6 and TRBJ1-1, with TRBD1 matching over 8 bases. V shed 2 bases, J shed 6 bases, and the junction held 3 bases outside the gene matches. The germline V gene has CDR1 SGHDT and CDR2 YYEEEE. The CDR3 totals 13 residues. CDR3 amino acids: CASSFSGGAEAFF. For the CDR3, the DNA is TGTGCCAGCAGCTTTTCAGGGGGCGCTGAAGCTTTCTTT.

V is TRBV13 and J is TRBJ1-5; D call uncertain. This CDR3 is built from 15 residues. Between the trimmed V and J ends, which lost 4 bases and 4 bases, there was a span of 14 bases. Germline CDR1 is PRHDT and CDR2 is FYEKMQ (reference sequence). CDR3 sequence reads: CASSSRLDLNQPQHF. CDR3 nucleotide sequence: TGTGCCAGCAGCTCTAGGCTAGACCTTAATCAGCCCCAGCATTTT.

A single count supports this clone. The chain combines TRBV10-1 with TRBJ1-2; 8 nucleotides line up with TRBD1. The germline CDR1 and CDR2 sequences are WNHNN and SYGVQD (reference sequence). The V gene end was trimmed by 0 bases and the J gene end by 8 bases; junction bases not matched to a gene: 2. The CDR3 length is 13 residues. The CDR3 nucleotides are TGCGCCAGCAGTGAGTCGACAGGGGTCGGCTACACCTTC. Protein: CASSESTGVGYTF.

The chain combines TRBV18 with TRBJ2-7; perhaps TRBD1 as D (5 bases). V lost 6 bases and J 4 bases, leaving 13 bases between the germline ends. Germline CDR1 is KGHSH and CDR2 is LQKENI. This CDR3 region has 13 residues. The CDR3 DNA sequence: TGTGCCAGCTCCCCAACTCAGGGTTACGAGCAGTACTTC. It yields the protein CASSPTQGYEQYF.

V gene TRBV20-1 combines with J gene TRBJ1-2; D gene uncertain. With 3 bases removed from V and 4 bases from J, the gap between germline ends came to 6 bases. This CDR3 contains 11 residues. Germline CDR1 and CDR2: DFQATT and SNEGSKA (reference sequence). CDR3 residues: CSASSGYGYTF. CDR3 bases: TGCAGTGCTAGTAGTGGCTATGGCTACACCTTC.

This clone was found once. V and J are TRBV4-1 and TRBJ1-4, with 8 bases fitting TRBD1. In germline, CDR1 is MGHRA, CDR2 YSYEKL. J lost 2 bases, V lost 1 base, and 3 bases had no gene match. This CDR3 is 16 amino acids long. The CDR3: CASSQANRGTNEKLFF. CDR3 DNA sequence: TGCGCCAGCAGCCAAGCAAACAGGGGGACTAATGAAAAACTGTTTTTT.

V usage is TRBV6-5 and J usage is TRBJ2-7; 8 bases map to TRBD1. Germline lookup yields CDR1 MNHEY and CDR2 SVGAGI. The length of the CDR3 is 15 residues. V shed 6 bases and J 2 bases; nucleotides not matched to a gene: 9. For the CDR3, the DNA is TGTGCCAGCAGCCAGACAGGGGTCTCACCCTACGAGCAGTACTTC. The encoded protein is CASSQTGVSPYEQYF.

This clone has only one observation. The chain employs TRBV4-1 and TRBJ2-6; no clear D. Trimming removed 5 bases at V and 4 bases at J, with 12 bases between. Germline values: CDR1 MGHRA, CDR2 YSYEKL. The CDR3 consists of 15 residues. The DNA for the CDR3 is TGCGCCAGCAGCTACCTACCGACAGGGGCCAACGTCCTGACTTTC. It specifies CASSYLPTGANVLTF.

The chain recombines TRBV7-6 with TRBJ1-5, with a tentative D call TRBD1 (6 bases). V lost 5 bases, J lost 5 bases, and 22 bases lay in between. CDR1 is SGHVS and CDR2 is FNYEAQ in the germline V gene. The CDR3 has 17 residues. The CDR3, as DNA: TGTGCCAGCAGCCGATATCCCTCAGGGGCCGTGGATCAGCCCCAGCATTTT. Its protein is CASSRYPSGAVDQPQHF.

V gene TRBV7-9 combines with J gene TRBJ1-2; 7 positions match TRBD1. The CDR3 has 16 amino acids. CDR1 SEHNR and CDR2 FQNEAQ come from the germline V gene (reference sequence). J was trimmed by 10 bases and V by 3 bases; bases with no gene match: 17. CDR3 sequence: CASSFKATGIFAVYTF. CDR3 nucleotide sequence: TGTGCCAGCAGCTTTAAGGCGACAGGGATTTTCGCAGTCTACACCTTC.

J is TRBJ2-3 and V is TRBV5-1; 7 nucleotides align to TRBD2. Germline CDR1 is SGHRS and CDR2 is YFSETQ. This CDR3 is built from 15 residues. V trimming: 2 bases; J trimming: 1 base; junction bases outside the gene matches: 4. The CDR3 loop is CASSLRGVRTDTQYF. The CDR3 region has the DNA TGCGCCAGCAGCTTACGGGGGGTTCGCACAGATACGCAGTATTTT.

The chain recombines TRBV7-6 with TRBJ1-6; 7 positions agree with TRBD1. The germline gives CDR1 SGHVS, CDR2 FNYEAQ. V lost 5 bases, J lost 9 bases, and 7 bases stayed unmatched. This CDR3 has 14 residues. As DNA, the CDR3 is TGTGCCAGCAGCCCAGGGACAGAGGCTTCACCCCTCCACTTT. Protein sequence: CASSPGTEASPLHF.

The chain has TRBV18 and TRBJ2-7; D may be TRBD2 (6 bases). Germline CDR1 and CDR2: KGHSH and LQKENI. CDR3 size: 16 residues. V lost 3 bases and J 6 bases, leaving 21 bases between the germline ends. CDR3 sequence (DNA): TGTGCCAGCTCACCGGCTTTGACCCAGGCGGGGAGCGAGCAGTACTTC. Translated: CASSPALTQAGSEQYF.

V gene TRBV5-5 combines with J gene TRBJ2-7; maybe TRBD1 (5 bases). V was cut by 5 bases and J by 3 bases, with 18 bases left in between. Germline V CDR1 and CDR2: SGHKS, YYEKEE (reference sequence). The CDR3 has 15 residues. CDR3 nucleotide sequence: TGTGCCAGCAGACGCGACAGTGCTCGGAGCTACGAGCAGTACTTC. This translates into CASRRDSARSYEQYF.

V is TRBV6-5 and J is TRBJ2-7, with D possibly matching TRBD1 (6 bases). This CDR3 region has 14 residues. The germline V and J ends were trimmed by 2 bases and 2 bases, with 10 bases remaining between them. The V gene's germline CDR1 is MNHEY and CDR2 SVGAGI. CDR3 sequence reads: CASSYAGTPYEQYF. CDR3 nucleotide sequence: TGTGCCAGCAGTTACGCCGGGACACCCTACGAGCAGTACTTC.

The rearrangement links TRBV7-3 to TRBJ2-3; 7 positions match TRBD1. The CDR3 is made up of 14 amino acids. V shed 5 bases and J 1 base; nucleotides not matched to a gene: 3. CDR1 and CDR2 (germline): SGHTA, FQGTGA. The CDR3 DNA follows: TGTGCCAGCAGCCCCGGACAGGGCACAGATACGCAGTATTTT. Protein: CASSPGQGTDTQYF.

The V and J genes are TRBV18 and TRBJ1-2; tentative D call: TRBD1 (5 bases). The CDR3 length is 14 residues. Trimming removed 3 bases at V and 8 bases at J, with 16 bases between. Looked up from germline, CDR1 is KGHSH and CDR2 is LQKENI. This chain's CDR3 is CASSPKTAPGGYTF. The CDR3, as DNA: TGTGCCAGCTCACCGAAGACAGCCCCTGGGGGCTACACCTTC. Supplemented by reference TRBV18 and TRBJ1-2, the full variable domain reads NAGVMQNPRHLVRRRGQEARLRCSPMKGHSHVYWYRQLPEEGLKFMVYLQKENIIDESGMPKERFSAEFPKEGPSILRIQQVVRGDSAAYFCASSPKTAPGGYTFGSGTRLTVV.

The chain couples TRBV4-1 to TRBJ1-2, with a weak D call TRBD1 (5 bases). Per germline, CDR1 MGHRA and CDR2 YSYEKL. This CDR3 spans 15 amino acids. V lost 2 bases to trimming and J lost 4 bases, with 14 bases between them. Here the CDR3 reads CASSQNGGRVYGYTF. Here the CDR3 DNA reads TGCGCCAGCAGCCAAAATGGGGGGAGGGTCTATGGCTACACCTTC.

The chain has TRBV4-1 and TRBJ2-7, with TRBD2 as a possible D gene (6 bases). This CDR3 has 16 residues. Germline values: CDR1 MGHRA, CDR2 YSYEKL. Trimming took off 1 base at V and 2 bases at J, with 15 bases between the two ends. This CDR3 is CASSQGLEGLTYEQYF. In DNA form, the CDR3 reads TGCGCCAGCAGCCAAGGTTTGGAGGGGCTAACCTACGAGCAGTACTTC.